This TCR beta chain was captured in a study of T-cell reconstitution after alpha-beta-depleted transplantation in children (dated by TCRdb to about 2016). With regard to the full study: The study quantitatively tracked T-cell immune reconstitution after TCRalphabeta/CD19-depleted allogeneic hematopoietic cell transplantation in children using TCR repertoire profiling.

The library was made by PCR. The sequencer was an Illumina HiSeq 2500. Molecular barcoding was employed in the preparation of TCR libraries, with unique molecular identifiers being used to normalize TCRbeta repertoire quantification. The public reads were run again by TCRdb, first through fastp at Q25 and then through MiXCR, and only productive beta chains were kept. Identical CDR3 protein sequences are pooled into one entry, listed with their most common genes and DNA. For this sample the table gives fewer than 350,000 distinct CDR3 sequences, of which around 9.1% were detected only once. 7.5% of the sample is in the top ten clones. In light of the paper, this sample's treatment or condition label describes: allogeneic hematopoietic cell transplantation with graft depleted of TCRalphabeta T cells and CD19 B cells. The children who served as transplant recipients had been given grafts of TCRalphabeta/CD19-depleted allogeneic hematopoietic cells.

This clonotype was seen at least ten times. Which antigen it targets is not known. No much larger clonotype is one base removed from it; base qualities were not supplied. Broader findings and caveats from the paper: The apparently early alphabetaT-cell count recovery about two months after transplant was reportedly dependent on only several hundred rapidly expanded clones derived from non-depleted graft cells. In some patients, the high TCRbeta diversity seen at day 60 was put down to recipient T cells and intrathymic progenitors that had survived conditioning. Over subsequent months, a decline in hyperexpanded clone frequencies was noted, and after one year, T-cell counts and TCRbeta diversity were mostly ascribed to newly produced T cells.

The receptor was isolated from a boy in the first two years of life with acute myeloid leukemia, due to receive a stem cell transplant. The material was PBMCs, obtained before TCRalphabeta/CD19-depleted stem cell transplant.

The CDR3 here reads CASSLAGSTYEQYF. The DNA is TGTGCCAGCAGCTTAGCAGGGTCAACCTACGAGCAGTACTTC. The chain joins TRBV7-2 to TRBJ2-7; the D gene identity is not certain. V lost 0 bases and J lost 2 bases; the stretch between them is 8 bases long. The CDR3, from cysteine to phenylalanine, totals 14 residues. Kept here is only the CDR3 DNA, which spans 42 bases and is read in frame from base 1. CDR1 and CDR2 (SGHTA, FQGNSA) derive from the germline V gene. Here the CDR3 is joined to the reference TRBV7-2 and TRBJ2-7 genes, and the full variable domain is: GAGVSQSPSNKVTEKGKDVELRCDPISGHTALYWYRQSLGQGLEFLIYFQGNSAPDKSGLPSDRFSAERTGGSVSTLTIQRTQQEDSAVYLCASSLAGSTYEQYFGPGTRLTVT.